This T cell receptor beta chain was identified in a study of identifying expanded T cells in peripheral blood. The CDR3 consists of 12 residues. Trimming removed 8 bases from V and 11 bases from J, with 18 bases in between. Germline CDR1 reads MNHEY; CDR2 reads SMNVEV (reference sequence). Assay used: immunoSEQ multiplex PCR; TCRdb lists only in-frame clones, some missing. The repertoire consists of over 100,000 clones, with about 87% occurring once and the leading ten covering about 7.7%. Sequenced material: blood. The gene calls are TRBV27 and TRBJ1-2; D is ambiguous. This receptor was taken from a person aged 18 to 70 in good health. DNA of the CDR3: TGTGCCAGCCCGTGTCTGGGTCAGAAATACACCTTC. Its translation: CASPCLGQKYTF.